This T cell receptor (beta chain) is drawn from a study of CD8 T cells in Susac syndrome. Random hexamers were used to reverse transcribe an amount of roughly 0.45 to 1 ug RNA. TCRdb re-called the immunoSEQ multiplex PCR reads with MiXCR, one entry per CDR3 protein. The repertoire holds about 200,000 distinct CDR3 sequences, with 80% to 95% as singletons. TEMRA cells were FACS-enriched, and CD8+ and CD4+ T cells were isolated negatively. This TCR came from a human donor with multiple sclerosis. The sequenced sample was CD8+ T cells from PBMCs.

The chain's CDR3 is CSVNPAGSGPYNEQFF. DNA for the CDR3: TGCAGTGTTAATCCGGCCGGGAGTGGTCCCTACAATGAGCAGTTCTTC. The chain links TRBV20-1 to TRBJ2-1; the D gene is possibly TRBD2 (6 bases). V gave up 7 bases and J gave up 2 bases, with 21 bases separating them. CDR1 and CDR2 (germline): DFQATT, SNEGSKA (reference sequence). The CDR3 totals 16 residues.